The clone carrying this T cell receptor (beta chain) was recorded at least ten times. Its antigen remains unidentified. These data originate in a study of blood T cells in healthy people across ages. Then a second PCR, running about 6 to 11 cycles, was carried out with a sample-barcoded 5' primer and a J-beta primer mix. Using its own MiXCR run on the 5' RACE reads, TCRdb lists one record per CDR3 protein. The sample holds more than 1.4 million distinct CDR3 sequences, about 40% seen once. Aged roughly 6 to 90, donors were systemically healthy Caucasians from Russia. Trimming removed 0 bases at V and 0 bases at J, with 8 bases between. CDR1 and CDR2 (germline): SGHNT, YYREEE (reference sequence). The CDR3 is 15 amino acids. Findings of the study overall: Calculation of diversity from one million T cells yielded estimates considered to be underestimates.

V gene TRBV5-4 combines with J gene TRBJ2-3, with D hard to call. Sequences were obtained from blood. The receptor was derived from a woman aged 18-35 years in good health. The CDR3 sequence is CASSLEATSTDTQYF. The CDR3 bases are TGTGCCAGCAGCTTGGAAGCAACTAGCACAGATACGCAGTATTTT.